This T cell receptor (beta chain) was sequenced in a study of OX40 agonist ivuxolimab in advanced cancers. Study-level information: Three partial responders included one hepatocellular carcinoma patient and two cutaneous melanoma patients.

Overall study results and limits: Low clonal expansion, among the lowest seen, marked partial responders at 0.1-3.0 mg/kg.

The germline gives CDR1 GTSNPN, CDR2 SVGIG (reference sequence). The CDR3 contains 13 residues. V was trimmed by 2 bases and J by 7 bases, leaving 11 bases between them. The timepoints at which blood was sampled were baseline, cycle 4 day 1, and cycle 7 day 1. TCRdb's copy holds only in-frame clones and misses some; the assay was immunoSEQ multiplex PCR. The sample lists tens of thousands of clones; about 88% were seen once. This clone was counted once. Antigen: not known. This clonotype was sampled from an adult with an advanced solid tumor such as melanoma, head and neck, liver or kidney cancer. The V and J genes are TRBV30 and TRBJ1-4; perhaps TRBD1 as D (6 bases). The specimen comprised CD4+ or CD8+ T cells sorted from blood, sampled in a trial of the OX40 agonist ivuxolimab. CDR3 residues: CAWSRGGVEKLFF. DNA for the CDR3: TGTGCCTGGAGTAGAGGGGGGGTTGAAAAACTGTTTTTT.